This T cell receptor beta chain is from a study of cytomegalovirus exposure and HLA in healthy donors. The germline gives CDR1 SGHRS, CDR2 YFSETQ. Trimming took off 3 bases at V and 4 bases at J, with 22 bases between the two ends. The CDR3 length is 17 residues. In its sample, this clone was seen a few times. PCR was performed using 60 Vbeta and 13 Jbeta primers. The protocol was immunoSEQ multiplex PCR, while the TCRdb copy is restricted to in-frame clones and leaves out a portion. The sample yields 100,000 to 150,000 clones, 65% to 90% seen once. What was sequenced was PBMCs. This chain connects TRBV5-1 to TRBJ1-2; D perhaps matches TRBD1 (6 bases). The clonotype comes from a girl aged 2-10 years in good health and CMV-seronegative. This CDR3 is CASSSDAGAHPIYGYTF. The CDR3 DNA is TGCGCCAGCAGCTCCGACGCAGGGGCCCACCCCATCTATGGCTACACCTTC. The full variable domain, its missing parts supplied by reference TRBV5-1 and TRBJ1-2, is KAGVTQTPRYLIKTRGQQVTLSCSPISGHRSVSWYQQTPGQGLQFLFEYFSETQRNKGNFPGRFSGRQFSNSRSEMNVSTLELGDSALYLCASSSDAGAHPIYGYTFGSGTRLTVV.